One and the same sample provided the 18 T cell receptor beta chains below, sequenced in a study of CD4 T cells in relation to SARS-CoV-2 and coronaviruses. The assay was immunoSEQ multiplex PCR, and TCRdb's table has in-frame clones only and misses some. Among just over 25,000 clones, 75% were seen once, and the ten largest hold 10% to 15%. Before the COVID-19 pandemic, during about 2010-2018, CD4+ T cells were taken from unexposed donors. The cells were cultured for around ten days before CD4+ T cells were isolated. Antigen specificity for these receptors is unknown. The sample taken for sequencing was CD4+ T cells from PBMCs, cultured in vitro. The source is a human donor in good health.

The CDR3 DNA reads TGTGCCAGCAGTGATGGACAGGGGGCTTGGGATGAGCAGTTCTTC. Its translation is CASSDGQGAWDEQFF. The chain has TRBV6-1 and TRBJ2-1; 11 bases align to TRBD1. Per the germline V gene, CDR1 is MNHNS and CDR2 is SASEGT. Losses at the gene ends were 3 bases for V and 8 bases for J; bases not matched to a gene: 6. The CDR3 has 15 amino acids.

This chain connects TRBV7-2 to TRBJ1-1; 8 nucleotides agree with TRBD1. Germline-derived CDR1 and CDR2 are SGHTA and FQGNSA. V trimming: 4 bases; J trimming: 2 bases; junction bases outside the gene matches: 9. The CDR3 consists of 16 residues. DNA of the CDR3: TGTGCCAGCAGCTATTGGGCAGGGGGCGGAAACACTGAAGCTTTCTTT. Protein: CASSYWAGGGNTEAFF.

This chain links TRBV6-2 or TRBV6-3 with TRBJ2-3, with 12 nucleotides matching TRBD2. The CDR3 extends over 13 amino acids. V trimming: 5 bases; J trimming: 14 bases; junction bases outside the gene matches: 8. Germline CDR1 and CDR2: MNHEY and SVGEGT. The CDR3 protein is CASSRLAGEWLYF. The CDR3 nucleotides read TGTGCCAGCAGTAGACTAGCGGGAGAGTGGCTGTATTTT.

The count of this clone is one. V is TRBV10-3 and J is TRBJ1-1; D unclear. Germline values: CDR1 ENHRY, CDR2 SYGVKD. V was cut by 0 bases and J by 0 bases, with 8 bases left in between. The length of the CDR3 is 15 residues. The CDR3 DNA is TGTGCCATCAGTGAGTCCGGGCGGTTGAACACTGAAGCTTTCTTT. Protein sequence: CAISESGRLNTEAFF.

The chain carries TRBV11-3 and TRBJ1-1, with D maybe TRBD1 (6 bases). This CDR3 is 10 amino acids long. The germline V and J ends were trimmed by 5 bases and 12 bases, with 10 bases remaining between them. Germline-derived CDR1 and CDR2 are SGHNT and YENEEA. CDR3 amino acids: CASSPDSPFF. CDR3 nucleotide sequence: TGTGCCAGCAGCCCGGACAGCCCTTTCTTT.

This clone appeared once. The V and J genes are TRBV4-2 and TRBJ1-3; D remains unclear. Germline V gene lookup returns CDR1 LGHNA and CDR2 YNFKEQ. This CDR3 contains 14 residues. The germline V and J ends were trimmed by 6 bases and 2 bases, with 11 bases remaining between them. CDR3 protein: CASRMGRAGNTIYF. CDR3 in DNA: TGTGCCAGCAGAATGGGAAGAGCTGGAAACACCATATATTTT.

About this clone itself: This specimen includes other DNA sequences encoding the same CDR3. The chain combines TRBV28 with TRBJ1-5, with D possibly matching TRBD1 (5 bases). Germline V gene data show CDR1 as MDHEN and CDR2 as SYDVKM. CDR3 length equals 16 residues. V was pared by 5 bases and J by 0 bases, with 14 bases between. CDR3 bases: TGTGCCAGCAGTCCTCCGAGGGGATATAGCAATCAGCCCCAGCATTTT. Amino acids: CASSPPRGYSNQPQHF.

The chain combines TRBV14 with TRBJ1-5, with no clear D. The CDR3 loop spans 15 amino acids. Germline CDR1 SGHDN, CDR2 FVKESK. V was trimmed by 4 bases and J by 4 bases, leaving 14 bases between them. The CDR3 coding sequence is TGTGCCAGCAGCCCCGGTCGGTCAGTTAATCAGCCCCAGCATTTT. Protein: CASSPGRSVNQPQHF.

This rearrangement joins TRBV7-9 to TRBJ2-5; TRBD2 matches 8 bases. The CDR3 covers 15 residues. Germline loops: CDR1 SEHNR, CDR2 FQNEAQ (reference sequence). After removal of 3 bases from V and 4 bases from J, the junction contained 7 bases not matched to a gene. DNA of the CDR3: TGTGCCAGCAGCTTCAACCGGGGGGGCGCAGAGACCCAGTACTTC. Amino acids: CASSFNRGGAETQYF.

The chain links TRBV6-2 or TRBV6-3 to TRBJ2-1; D may be TRBD1 or TRBD2 (5 bases each). Trimming took 0 bases from V and 6 from J, leaving 15 bases between them. The V gene's germline CDR1 is MNHEY and CDR2 SVGEGT. This CDR3 spans 16 amino acids. The DNA for the CDR3 is TGTGCCAGCAGTTACTCGAGGGGCCCCCTCGTCAATGAGCAGTTCTTC. Its translation is CASSYSRGPLVNEQFF.

The chain combines TRBV19 with TRBJ1-5; D is undetermined. CDR3 size: 12 residues. V was cut by 3 bases and J by 5 bases, with 5 bases left in between. The V gene's germline CDR1 is LNHDA and CDR2 SQIVND (reference sequence). CDR3 sequence reads: CASSMRYQPQHF. The CDR3 bases are TGTGCCAGTAGTATGAGGTATCAGCCCCAGCATTTT.

This clone was counted a single time. The chain combines TRBV19 with TRBJ1-6; tentative D call: TRBD1 (5 bases). The CDR3 consists of 15 residues. Germline V CDR1 and CDR2: LNHDA, SQIVND (reference sequence). V was clipped by 9 bases and J by 6 bases, with 18 bases between them. CDR3: CASSRRQGGNSPLHF. The DNA of the CDR3 is TGTGCCAGCTCACGAAGGCAGGGAGGTAATTCACCCCTCCACTTT. Based on the CDR3 plus reference TRBV19 and TRBJ1-6, the full variable domain is DGGITQSPKYLFRKEGQNVTLSCEQNLNHDAMYWYRQDPGQGLRLIYYSQIVNDFQKGDIAEGYSVSREKKESFPLTVTSAQKNPTAFYLCASSRRQGGNSPLHFGNGTRLTVT.

The chain employs TRBV7-9 and TRBJ2-7; the match to TRBD1 covers 8 bases. Germline lookup yields CDR1 SEHNR and CDR2 FQNEAQ (reference sequence). V lost 0 bases, J lost 7 bases, and 8 bases stayed unmatched. This CDR3 contains 15 residues. The CDR3 DNA reads as TGTGCCAGCAGCTTAGCTTTGGCAGGGGGCGGAGAGCAGTACTTC. Translation: CASSLALAGGGEQYF.

The rearrangement joins TRBV6-6 to TRBJ1-2; 7 nucleotides agree with TRBD1. CDR1 and CDR2 (germline): MNHNY, SVGAGI (reference sequence). V lost 7 bases, J lost 5 bases, and 7 bases stayed unmatched. This CDR3 comprises 13 residues. Here the CDR3 DNA reads TGTGCCAGCACCGGACAGGCGGGGTATGGCTACACCTTC. This sequence encodes CASTGQAGYGYTF.

The chain combines TRBV19 with TRBJ2-7; D is possibly TRBD2 (6 bases). The V end was cut by 2 bases, the J end by 1 base, with 21 bases between. The CDR3 spans 18 residues. CDR1 is LNHDA, CDR2 SQIVND, per germline (reference sequence). CDR3 sequence (DNA): TGTGCCAGTAGTATAAGGAGCGGGCTGCAGGGCGCTTCCTACGAGCAGTACTTC. This codes for CASSIRSGLQGASYEQYF.

Only one count was recorded for this clone. V usage is TRBV21-1 and J usage is TRBJ1-5. TRBV21-1 is annotated as a pseudogene. There are 14 residues in the CDR3. The CDR3 protein is CASSKALSNQPQHF. The CDR3 DNA reads TGTGCCAGCAGCAAGGCGCTCAGCAATCAGCCCCAGCATTTT.

This clone was observed a few times. The chain recombines TRBV29-1 with TRBJ2-7; no definite D call. This CDR3 contains 11 residues. The ends were cut back, 1 base at V and 4 bases at J, with 5 bases in the middle. Germline-derived CDR1 and CDR2 are SQVTM and ANQGSEA. CDR3 DNA sequence: TGCAGCGTTGAAGCCGCTTACGAGCAGTACTTC. Its translation: CSVEAAYEQYF.

This sequence joins TRBV4-3 and TRBJ2-2; a weak D match, TRBD1 (5 bases). V lost 5 bases and J 4 bases, leaving 11 bases between the germline ends. Germline-derived CDR1 and CDR2 are LGHNA and YSLEER. CDR3 size: 14 residues. CDR3 nucleotides: TGCGCCAGCAGCTCCTCAGGGTTCACCGGGGAGCTGTTTTTT. It translates to CASSSSGFTGELFF.